This T cell receptor (beta chain) derives from a study of T cell repertoires in cytomegalovirus infection. This clonotype has a handful of counts. Its target is not known. In TCRdb, the reads were re-called with MiXCR into one record per CDR3 protein. In the table there are approximately 990,000 distinct CDR3 sequences, roughly a third of which are singletons. The trim removed 6 bases at V and 5 bases at J, leaving 10 bases unmatched. The CDR3 runs to 15 residues. The sequence was obtained from a human donor in good health (CMV status not recorded). Some clones in this sample may be carry-over from other donors' samples. The chain joins TRBV12-3 or TRBV12-4 to TRBJ2-3, with 8 bases matching TRBD2. The sample here was cultured CD8+ T cells from PBMCs, taken from culture after CMV antigen stimulation. DNA for the CDR3: TGTGCCAGCAGCGGGGGGGAGGGAACAAGAGATACGCAGTATTTT. Protein sequence: CASSGGEGTRDTQYF.